This TCR beta chain comes out of a study of CD8 T cells in Susac syndrome. RNA in amounts of 0.5 to 1 ug was reverse transcribed with random hexamers. TCRdb processed the immunoSEQ multiplex PCR reads anew with MiXCR; each CDR3 protein has one entry. The sample has 150,000 to 200,000 distinct CDR3 sequences, roughly 92% seen once; the top ten hold approximately 0.09%. This CDR3 contains 13 residues. Trimming took 5 bases from V and 3 from J, leaving 11 bases between them. Germline values: CDR1 SGHTA, CDR2 FQGNSA. Patients with stable or active relapsing-remitting disease, all of them treatment-naive, made up the multiple sclerosis controls.

This chain links TRBV7-2 with TRBJ2-7; D unresolved. The TCR sequence derives from a human donor with multiple sclerosis. The sequenced sample was CD4+ T cells from PBMCs. This CDR3 is CASSRDGDYEQYF. In DNA, the CDR3 is TGTGCCAGCAGCCGAGATGGGGACTACGAGCAGTACTTC.